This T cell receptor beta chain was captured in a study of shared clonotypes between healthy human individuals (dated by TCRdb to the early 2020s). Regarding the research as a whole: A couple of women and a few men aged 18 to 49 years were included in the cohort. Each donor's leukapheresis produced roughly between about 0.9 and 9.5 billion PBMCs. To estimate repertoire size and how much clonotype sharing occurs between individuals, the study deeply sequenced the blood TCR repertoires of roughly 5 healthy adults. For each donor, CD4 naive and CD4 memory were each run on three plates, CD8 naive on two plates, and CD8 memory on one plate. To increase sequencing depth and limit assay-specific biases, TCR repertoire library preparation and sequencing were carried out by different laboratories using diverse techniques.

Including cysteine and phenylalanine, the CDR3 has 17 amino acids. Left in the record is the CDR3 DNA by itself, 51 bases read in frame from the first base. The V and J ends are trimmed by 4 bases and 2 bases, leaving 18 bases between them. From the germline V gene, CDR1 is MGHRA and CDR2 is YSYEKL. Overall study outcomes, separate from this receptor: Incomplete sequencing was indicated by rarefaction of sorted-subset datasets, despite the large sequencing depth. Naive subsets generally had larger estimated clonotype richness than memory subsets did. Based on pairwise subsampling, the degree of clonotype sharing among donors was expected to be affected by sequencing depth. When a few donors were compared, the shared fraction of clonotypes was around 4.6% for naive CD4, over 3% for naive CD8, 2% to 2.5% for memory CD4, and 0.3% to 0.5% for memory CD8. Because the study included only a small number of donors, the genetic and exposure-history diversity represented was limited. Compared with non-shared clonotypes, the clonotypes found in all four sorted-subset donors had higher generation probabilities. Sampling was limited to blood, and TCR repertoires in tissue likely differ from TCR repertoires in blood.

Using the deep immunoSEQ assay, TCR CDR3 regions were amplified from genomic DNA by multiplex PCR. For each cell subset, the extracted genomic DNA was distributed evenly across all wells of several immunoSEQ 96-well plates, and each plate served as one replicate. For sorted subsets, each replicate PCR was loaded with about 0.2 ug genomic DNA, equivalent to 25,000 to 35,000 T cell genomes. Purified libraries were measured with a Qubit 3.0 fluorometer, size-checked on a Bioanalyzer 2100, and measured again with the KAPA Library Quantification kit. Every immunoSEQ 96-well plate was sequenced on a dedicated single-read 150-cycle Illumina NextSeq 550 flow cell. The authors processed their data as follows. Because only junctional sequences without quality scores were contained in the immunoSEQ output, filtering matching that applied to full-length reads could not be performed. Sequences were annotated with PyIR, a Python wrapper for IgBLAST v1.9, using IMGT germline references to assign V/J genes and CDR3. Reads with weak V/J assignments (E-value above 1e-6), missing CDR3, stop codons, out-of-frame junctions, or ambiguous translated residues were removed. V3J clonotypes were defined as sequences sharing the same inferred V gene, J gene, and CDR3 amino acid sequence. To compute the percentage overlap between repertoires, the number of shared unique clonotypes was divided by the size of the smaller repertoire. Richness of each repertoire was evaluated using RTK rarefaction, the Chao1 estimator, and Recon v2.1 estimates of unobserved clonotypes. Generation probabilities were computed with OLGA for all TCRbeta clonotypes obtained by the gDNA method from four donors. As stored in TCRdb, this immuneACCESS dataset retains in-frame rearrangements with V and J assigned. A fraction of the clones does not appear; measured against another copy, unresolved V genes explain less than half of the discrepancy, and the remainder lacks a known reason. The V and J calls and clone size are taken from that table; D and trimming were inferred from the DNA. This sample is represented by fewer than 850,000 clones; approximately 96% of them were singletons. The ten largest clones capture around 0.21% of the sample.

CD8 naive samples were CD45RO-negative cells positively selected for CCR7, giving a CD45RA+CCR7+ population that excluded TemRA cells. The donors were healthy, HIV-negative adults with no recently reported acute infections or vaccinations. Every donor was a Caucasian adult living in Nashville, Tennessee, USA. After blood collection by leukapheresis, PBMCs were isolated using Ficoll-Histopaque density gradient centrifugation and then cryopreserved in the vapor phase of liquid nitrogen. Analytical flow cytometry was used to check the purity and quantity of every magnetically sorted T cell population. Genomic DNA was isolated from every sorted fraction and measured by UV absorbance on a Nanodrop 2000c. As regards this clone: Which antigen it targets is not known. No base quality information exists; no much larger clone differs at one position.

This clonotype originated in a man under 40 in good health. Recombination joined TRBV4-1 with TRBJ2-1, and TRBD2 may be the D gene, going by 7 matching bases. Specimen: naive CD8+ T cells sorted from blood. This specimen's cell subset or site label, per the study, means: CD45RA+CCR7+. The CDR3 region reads CASSPRGGASTYNEQFF. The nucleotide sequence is TGCGCCAGCAGCCCAAGGGGGGGAGCATCCACCTACAATGAGCAGTTCTTC.